The TCR beta chain described here comes from a study of CXCR4 blockade with PD-1 therapy in pancreatic cancer. Generated by immunoSEQ multiplex PCR, the TCRdb table keeps only in-frame clones and is missing some. The top ten hold 5.5% to 8.5% of the sample, which has about 8,100 clones, roughly 55% seen once. The CDR3 runs to 15 residues. V shed 8 bases, J shed 6 bases, and the junction held 10 bases outside the gene matches. Germline V gene lookup returns CDR1 MDHEN and CDR2 SYDVKM. Input material: tumor tissue. This receptor was identified in a human donor with pancreatic ductal adenocarcinoma. J is TRBJ2-1 and V is TRBV28; 10 bases are a match to TRBD2. CDR3 in amino acids: CASARASGSRNEQFF. CDR3 sequence (DNA): TGTGCCAGCGCCCGGGCTAGCGGGAGCCGCAATGAGCAGTTCTTC.